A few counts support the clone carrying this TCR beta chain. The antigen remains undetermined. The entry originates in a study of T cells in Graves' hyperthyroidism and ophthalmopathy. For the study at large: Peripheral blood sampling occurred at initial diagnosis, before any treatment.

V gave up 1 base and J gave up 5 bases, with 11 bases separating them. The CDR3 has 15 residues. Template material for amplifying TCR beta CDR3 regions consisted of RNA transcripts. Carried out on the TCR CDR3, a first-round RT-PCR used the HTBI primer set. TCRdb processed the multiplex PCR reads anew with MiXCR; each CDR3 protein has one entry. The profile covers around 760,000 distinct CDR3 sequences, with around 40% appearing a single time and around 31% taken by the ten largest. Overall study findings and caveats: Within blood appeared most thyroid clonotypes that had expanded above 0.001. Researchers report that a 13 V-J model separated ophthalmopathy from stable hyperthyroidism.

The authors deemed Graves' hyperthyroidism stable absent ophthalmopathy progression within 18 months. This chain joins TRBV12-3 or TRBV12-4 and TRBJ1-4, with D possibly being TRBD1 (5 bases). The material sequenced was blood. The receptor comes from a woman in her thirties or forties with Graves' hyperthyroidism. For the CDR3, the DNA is TGTGCCAGCAGTTTAGAGTCTCGGGGGAATGAAAAACTGTTTTTT. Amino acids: CASSLESRGNEKLFF.